These T cell receptor beta chains were read from a single sample in a study of human T cells and chemical hapten exposure. TCRdb called the RACE reads again in MiXCR, with one record for every CDR3 protein. The data hold tens of thousands of distinct CDR3 sequences, with about a tenth observed a single time. The sample in question was whole blood, obtained in connection with sensitization to the hapten diphenylcyclopropenone (DPC). These receptors were collected from a man aged 50-60 years with alopecia areata. Some clones in this sample may be carry-over from other donors' samples. Each CDR3 is given with its conserved first and last residue. D genes are given only for firm matches. A row's size may be missing; if present it is once, few, many or a size class.

length,size,J,D,V,CDR3,DNA
13,many,TRBJ2-1,-,TRBV7-9,CASSGARYNEQFF,TGTGCCAGCAGCGGGGCGAGGTACAATGAGCAGTTCTTC
12,many,TRBJ1-6,-,TRBV2,CASKTANSPLHF,TGTGCCAGCAAGACAGCTAATTCACCCCTCCACTTT
15,many,TRBJ2-7,TRBD2,TRBV3-1,CASSRRLAGESEQYF,TGTGCCAGCAGCCGTAGACTAGCGGGAGAGAGCGAGCAGTACTTC
15,-,TRBJ2-5,-,TRBV7-9,CASSSTQGMSETQYF,TGTGCCAGCAGCTCAACCCAGGGGATGAGTGAGACCCAGTACTTC
15,many,TRBJ1-2,-,TRBV6-5,CASSYRVSSEYGYTF,TGTGCCAGCAGTTACCGGGTCAGTTCAGAATATGGCTACACCTTC
15,many,TRBJ2-7,-,TRBV29-1,CSVDNSSDWTYEQYF,TGCAGCGTCGACAACAGCTCCGATTGGACGTACGAGCAGTACTTC
14,many,TRBJ2-3,-,TRBV9,CASSVGVLSDTQYF,TGTGCCAGCAGCGTAGGAGTTCTATCGGATACGCAGTATTTT
12,many,TRBJ1-1,-,TRBV28,CASSLMTGEAFF,TGTGCCAGCAGTCTAATGACAGGTGAAGCTTTCTTT
15,many,TRBJ2-2,TRBD2,TRBV2,CASRSSGSNTGELFF,TGTGCCAGCAGGAGTAGCGGGTCGAACACCGGGGAGCTGTTTTTT
16,-,TRBJ2-1,-,TRBV11-1,CASTPRGNGTGNEQFF,TGTGCCAGCACCCCCCGGGGGAACGGGACTGGCAATGAGCAGTTCTTC
16,many,TRBJ2-1,-,TRBV7-9,CASSRRGGRSYNEQFF,TGTGCCAGCAGCCGACGGGGCGGCCGCTCCTACAATGAGCAGTTCTTC
14,-,TRBJ2-7,TRBD2,TRBV7-3,CASSLAGGPYEQYF,TGTGCCAGCAGCTTAGCGGGAGGGCCCTACGAGCAGTACTTC
15,-,TRBJ2-3,-,TRBV11-1,CASSRGTSGTDTQYF,TGTGCCAGCAGCCGTGGGACCTCAGGGACAGATACGCAGTATTTT
15,many,TRBJ2-1,TRBD2,TRBV20-1,CSATSGRVEDNEQFF,TGCAGCGCCACTAGCGGGAGGGTTGAGGACAATGAGCAGTTCTTC
17,many,TRBJ1-3,-,TRBV28,CASSFEVGDHSGNTIYF,TGTGCCAGCAGTTTCGAAGTCGGCGACCACTCTGGAAACACCATATATTTT
13,few,TRBJ2-5,TRBD1,TRBV12-3/TRBV12-4,CASRADREETQYF,TGTGCCAGCCGGGCGGACAGGGAAGAGACCCAGTACTTC
14,few,TRBJ2-1,TRBD2,TRBV28,CASGELAPYNEQFF,TGTGCCAGCGGGGAACTAGCGCCCTACAATGAGCAGTTCTTC
17,few,TRBJ2-5,TRBD2,TRBV7-2,CASRPRASGRFGETQYF,TGTGCCAGCAGACCGAGGGCTAGCGGGAGATTTGGAGAGACCCAGTACTTC
11,many,TRBJ2-1,-,TRBV10-3,CARGSGDEQFF,TGTGCCCGGGGGTCCGGCGATGAGCAGTTCTTC
15,many,TRBJ2-5,-,TRBV7-2,CASSLSWQVQETQYF,TGTGCCAGCAGCCTTAGCTGGCAGGTCCAAGAGACCCAGTACTTC
14,many,TRBJ1-1,TRBD1,TRBV30,CAWTTGGGWTEAFF,TGTGCCTGGACTACAGGGGGAGGATGGACTGAAGCTTTCTTT
12,many,TRBJ1-1,TRBD1,TRBV15,CATSSQGALAFF,TGTGCCACCAGCAGTCAGGGGGCCCTGGCTTTCTTT
13,many,TRBJ2-4,TRBD2,TRBV28,CASRPGTSGIQYF,TGTGCCAGCAGACCGGGGACTAGCGGTATTCAGTACTTC
12,-,TRBJ1-2,-,TRBV10-3,CAISVGEYGYTF,TGTGCCATCAGTGTCGGGGAATATGGCTACACCTTC
14,many,TRBJ1-6,-,TRBV5-1,CASTSDGSNSPLHF,TGCGCCAGCACCTCGGACGGATCTAATTCACCCCTCCACTTT
14,-,TRBJ1-1,-,TRBV7-2,CASSLYRVNTEAFF,TGTGCCAGCAGCTTATACAGAGTGAACACTGAAGCTTTCTTT
15,many,TRBJ2-7,TRBD1,TRBV7-2,CASSYTGGGSYEQYF,TGTGCCAGCAGTTATACAGGGGGCGGTTCCTACGAGCAGTACTTC
15,many,TRBJ2-1,TRBD2,TRBV6-1,CASRVLAGGPVEQFF,TGTGCCAGCAGAGTACTAGCGGGAGGGCCCGTTGAGCAGTTCTTC
14,many,TRBJ2-2,-,TRBV7-8,CASSRLLNTGELFF,TGTGCCAGCAGCCGACTACTAAACACCGGGGAGCTGTTTTTT
15,many,TRBJ2-1,-,TRBV20-1,CSASGHPDSYNEQFF,TGCAGTGCCAGCGGACACCCAGACTCCTACAATGAGCAGTTCTTC
13,many,TRBJ2-1,TRBD2,TRBV2,CASSEGLAFEQFF,TGTGCCAGCAGTGAGGGACTAGCGTTTGAGCAGTTCTTC
13,few,TRBJ1-2,-,TRBV7-2,CASSLGQTYGYTF,TGTGCCAGCAGCTTAGGGCAGACCTATGGCTACACCTTC
14,-,TRBJ2-1,-,TRBV20-1,CSAPDERLRNEQFF,TGCAGTGCCCCTGACGAGCGTCTTCGTAATGAGCAGTTCTTC
15,few,TRBJ2-1,-,TRBV11-3,CASSSQLAPYNEQFF,TGTGCCAGCAGCTCCCAGTTGGCCCCCTACAATGAGCAGTTCTTC
13,many,TRBJ2-5,-,TRBV19,CASTVSGSETQYF,TGTGCCAGTACGGTTTCCGGGTCGGAGACCCAGTACTTC
14,many,TRBJ2-5,-,TRBV7-8,CASSLGQGGATQYF,TGTGCCAGCAGCTTAGGGCAGGGAGGCGCGACCCAGTACTTC
14,once,TRBJ2-5,TRBD1,TRBV29-1,CSVDKSGQGETQYF,TGCAGCGTTGACAAATCCGGACAGGGGGAGACCCAGTACTTC
14,-,TRBJ1-1,-,TRBV29-1,CSVDPRRAIAEAFF,TGCAGCGTTGACCCTCGGAGGGCAATTGCTGAAGCTTTCTTT
19,many,TRBJ2-2,TRBD2,TRBV4-2,CASSQESPGLAANTGELFF,TGTGCCAGCAGCCAAGAATCTCCGGGGCTAGCGGCTAACACCGGGGAGCTGTTTTTT
15,-,TRBJ2-7,-,TRBV6-7,CASSYSTESSYEQYF,TGTGCCAGCAGTTACAGTACCGAAAGCTCCTACGAGCAGTACTTC
14,-,TRBJ2-7,TRBD1,TRBV11-3,CASSPSGQHYEQYF,TGTGCCAGCAGCCCGTCGGGACAGCACTACGAGCAGTACTTC
15,-,TRBJ2-7,TRBD2,TRBV29-1,CSVGGLAGDSDEQYF,TGCAGCGTTGGGGGACTAGCGGGAGATTCCGACGAGCAGTACTTC